The rows below give T cell receptor beta chains drawn from one sample of a study of beta chain features in type 1 diabetes. The repertoire was sequenced with immunoSEQ multiplex PCR; TCRdb's copy has only in-frame clones and lacks some. The sample consists of tens of thousands of clones, 25% to 35% of them appearing once. The sample consisted of stem cell memory CD4+ T cells from blood. Source of these receptors: a woman in her late teens or twenties in good health. The CDR3 runs from the conserved cysteine through the conserved F or W. A D gene is named only where the DNA matches it firmly. Not all rows give a size; the values are once, few, many and, for expanded clones, a class.

clone_size j_call cdr3_length d_call v_call cdr3_aa cdr3_nt
NA TRBJ1-4 18 TRBD1 TRBV7-9 CASTYSRGRISANEKLFF TGTGCCAGCACCTATTCCAGGGGGCGGATTTCAGCTAATGAAAAACTGTTTTTT
NA TRBJ2-5 16 TRBD1 TRBV7-2 CASSPMGSGGQETQYF TGTGCCAGCAGCCCAATGGGGTCAGGGGGCCAAGAGACCCAGTACTTC
NA TRBJ2-5 14 TRBD2 TRBV9 CASSVELAEETQYF TGTGCCAGCAGCGTAGAACTAGCGGAAGAGACCCAGTACTTC
NA TRBJ1-4 13 TRBD1 TRBV7-2 CASSLEQGEKLFF TGTGCCAGCAGCTTAGAACAGGGGGAAAAACTGTTTTTT
NA TRBJ2-3 15 TRBD1 TRBV30 CAWSFGTGTTDTQYF TGTGCCTGGAGTTTCGGGACAGGAACCACAGATACGCAGTATTTT
NA TRBJ2-3 14 TRBD1 TRBV18 CASSPGQGADTQYF TGTGCCAGCTCACCGGGACAGGGGGCAGATACGCAGTATTTT
few TRBJ2-3 12 TRBD2 TRBV2 CASRGLAGTQYF TGTGCCAGCAGGGGACTAGCGGGTACGCAGTATTTT
NA TRBJ2-4 15 TRBD2 TRBV14 CASSQIAGAHGIQYF TGTGCCAGCAGCCAGATAGCGGGGGCGCACGGCATTCAGTACTTC
NA TRBJ2-3 15 TRBD1 TRBV7-2 CASSFTGGKDDTQYF TGTGCCAGCAGCTTTACAGGGGGTAAGGATGATACGCAGTATTTT
few TRBJ1-3 13 NA TRBV7-8 CASSPLSRNTIYF TGTGCCAGCAGCCCCCTCAGTAGAAACACCATATATTTT
NA TRBJ2-2 13 NA TRBV28 CATGGRITGELFF TGTGCCACCGGAGGACGTATCACCGGGGAGCTGTTTTTT
NA TRBJ2-5 13 NA TRBV2 CASSERDQETQYF TGTGCCAGCAGTGAGCGGGACCAAGAGACCCAGTACTTC
few TRBJ2-1 14 NA TRBV18 CASSPRTGYNEQFF TGTGCCAGCTCACCACGGACGGGATACAATGAGCAGTTCTTC